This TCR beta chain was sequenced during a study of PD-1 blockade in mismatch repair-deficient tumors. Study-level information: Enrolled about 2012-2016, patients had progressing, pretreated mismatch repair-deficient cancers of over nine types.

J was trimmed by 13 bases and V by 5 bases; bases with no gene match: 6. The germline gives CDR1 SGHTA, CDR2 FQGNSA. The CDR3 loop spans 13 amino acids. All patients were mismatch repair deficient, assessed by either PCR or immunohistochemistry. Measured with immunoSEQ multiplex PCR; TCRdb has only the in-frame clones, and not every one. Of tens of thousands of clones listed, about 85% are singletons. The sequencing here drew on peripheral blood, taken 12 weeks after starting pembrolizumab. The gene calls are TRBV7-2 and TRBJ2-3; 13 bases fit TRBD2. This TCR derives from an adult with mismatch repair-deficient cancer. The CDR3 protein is CASSGPGLAGKYF. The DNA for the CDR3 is TGTGCCAGCAGCGGACCGGGACTAGCGGGAAAGTATTTT.